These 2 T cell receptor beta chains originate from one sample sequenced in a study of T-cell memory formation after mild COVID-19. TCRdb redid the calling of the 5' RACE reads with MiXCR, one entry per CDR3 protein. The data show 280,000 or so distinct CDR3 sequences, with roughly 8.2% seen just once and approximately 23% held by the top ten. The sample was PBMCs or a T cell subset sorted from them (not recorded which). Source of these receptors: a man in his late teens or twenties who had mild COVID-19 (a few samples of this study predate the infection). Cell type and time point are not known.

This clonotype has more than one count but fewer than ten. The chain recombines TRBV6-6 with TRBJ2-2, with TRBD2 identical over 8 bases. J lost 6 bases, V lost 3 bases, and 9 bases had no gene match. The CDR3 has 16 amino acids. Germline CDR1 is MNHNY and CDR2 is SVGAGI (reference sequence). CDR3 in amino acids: CASSYTGLAIPGELFF. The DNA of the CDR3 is TGTGCCAGCAGTTATACTGGACTAGCTATTCCCGGGGAGCTGTTTTTT.

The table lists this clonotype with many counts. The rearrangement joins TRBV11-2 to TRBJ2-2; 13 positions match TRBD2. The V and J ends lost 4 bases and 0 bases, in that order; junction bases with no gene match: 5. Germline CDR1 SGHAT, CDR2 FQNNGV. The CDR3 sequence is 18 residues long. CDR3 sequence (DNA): TGTGCCAGCAGCTCGGGACTAGCGGGGTATACGAACACCGGGGAGCTGTTTTTT. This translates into CASSSGLAGYTNTGELFF. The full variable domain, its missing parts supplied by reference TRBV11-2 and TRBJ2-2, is EAGVAQSPRYKIIEKRQSVAFWCNPISGHATLYWYQQILGQGPKLLIQFQNNGVVDDSQLPKDRFSAERLKGVDSTLKIQPAKLEDSAVYLCASSSGLAGYTNTGELFFGEGSRLTVL.